These 14 T cell receptor beta chains came from one sample sequenced in a study of T cells expressing NK-cell markers. With the 5' RACE reads reprocessed, TCRdb shows one record per CDR3 protein and no DNA. The data show 140,000 or so distinct CDR3 sequences, and the top ten clones hold more than 10%. The specimen sequenced was blood T cells: a sorted CD56 or NKG2C T cell subset, CD4+ or CD8+ T cells, or bulk PBMC T cells (not recorded which). These receptors were collected from a young man in good health.

V gene TRBV2 combines with J gene TRBJ2-2; the D gene TCRdb calls, TRBD2, cannot be checked with no DNA. Germline loops: CDR1 SNHLY, CDR2 FYNNEI. The CDR3 sequence is 13 residues long. CDR3 protein: CASSEILAGELFF.

J is TRBJ2-1 and V is TRBV19. Per germline, CDR1 LNHDA and CDR2 SQIVND (reference sequence). The CDR3 is 13 residues long. The CDR3 here is CASSIALHNEQFF.

This sequence joins TRBV3-1 and TRBJ2-7; without DNA, the TCRdb call of TRBD1 cannot be checked. The CDR3 extends over 15 amino acids. Looked up from germline, CDR1 is LGHDT and CDR2 is YNNKEL (reference sequence). The CDR3 is CASSQGSGGTYEQYF.

This chain uses TRBV29-1 with TRBJ1-2. Germline-derived CDR1 and CDR2 are SQVTM and ANQGSEA. This CDR3 region has 13 residues. The CDR3 protein is CSVASGANYGYTF.

The CDR3 region is CASRITPQGSWETQYF. The chain combines TRBV5-6 with TRBJ2-5; TCRdb names TRBD1, which stays unverified in the absence of DNA. CDR1 SGHDT and CDR2 YYEEEE come from the germline V gene. This CDR3 comprises 16 residues.

This sequence joins TRBV15 and TRBJ2-1; TCRdb gives TRBD1 as the D gene, but with no DNA this cannot be confirmed. CDR3 size: 14 residues. CDR1 is LNHNV, CDR2 YYDKDF, per germline (reference sequence). The CDR3 sequence is CATSRDEIGTEQFF. Together with reference TRBV15 and TRBJ2-1, the CDR3 gives the full variable domain: DAMVIQNPRYQVTQFGKPVTLSCSQTLNHNVMYWYQQKSSQAPKLLFHYYDKDFNNEADTPDNFQSRRPNTSFCFLDIRSPGLGDTAMYLCATSRDEIGTEQFFGPGTRLTVL.

This rearrangement joins TRBV7-9 to TRBJ1-4. Germline V gene data show CDR1 as SEHNR and CDR2 as FQNEAQ (reference sequence). The CDR3 extends over 14 amino acids. CDR3 residues: CASSSGLRDEKLFF.

The genes are TRBV14 and TRBJ2-7. CDR1 SGHDN and CDR2 FVKESK come from the germline V gene. The CDR3 has 14 residues. The CDR3 protein is CASSQGGGRHEQYF. Supplemented by reference TRBV14 and TRBJ2-7, the full variable domain reads EAGVTQFPSHSVIEKGQTVTLRCDPISGHDNLYWYRRVMGKEIKFLLHFVKESKQDESGMPNNRFLAERTGGTYSTLKVQPAELEDSGVYFCASSQGGGRHEQYFGPGTRLTVT.

The chain combines TRBV12-3 or TRBV12-4 with TRBJ2-7; TCRdb reports TRBD1, a call that lacks DNA to check it against. The CDR3 consists of 14 residues. The CDR3 loop reads CASHIIGPPKFRYF.

The chain recombines TRBV7-8 with TRBJ2-5; TCRdb's D gene call, TRBD2, goes unchecked for lack of DNA. The CDR3 extends over 17 amino acids. Germline V gives CDR1 SGHVS, CDR2 FQNEAQ. The CDR3 reads CASSPGWASGTQETQYF.

The chain has TRBV19 and TRBJ2-1; TCRdb's assignment of TRBD2 cannot be checked, as there is no DNA. This CDR3 has 14 residues. Germline loops: CDR1 LNHDA, CDR2 SQIVND (reference sequence). CDR3 region: CASRGLAGGDEQFF.

The rearrangement links TRBV20-1 to TRBJ2-1; TCRdb reports TRBD2, a call that lacks DNA to check it against. This CDR3 is 13 amino acids long. Germline V CDR1 and CDR2: DFQATT, SNEGSKA (reference sequence). CDR3 sequence: CSASEREPYEQFF.

The genes are TRBV2 and TRBJ2-1; TCRdb picks TRBD1, but there is no DNA to check that call. This CDR3 comprises 18 residues. Germline CDR1 reads SNHLY; CDR2 reads FYNNEI. The CDR3 reads CASSEMGQGFNPPNEQFF.

V usage is TRBV10-3 and J usage is TRBJ2-7; without DNA, the TCRdb call of TRBD1 cannot be checked. The CDR3 spans 11 residues. In germline, CDR1 is ENHRY, CDR2 SYGVKD. The CDR3 is CAIMDSYEQYF.